These 22 T cell receptor beta chains were all obtained from the same sample, sequenced in a study of blood T cells in healthy people across ages. The second PCR ran roughly 7 to 12 cycles with a sample-barcoded 5' primer and J-beta primers. TCRdb re-called the 5' RACE reads through MiXCR, storing one row per CDR3 protein. The sample consists of about 560,000 distinct CDR3 sequences, about 29% of them appearing once. Separately, the same data were catalogued under a study of T cells of mothers and their children.

Specimen: blood. All receptors come from a boy aged 2 to 10 in good health.

This clonotype was found a few times. V gene TRBV10-3 combines with J gene TRBJ2-2; 7 bases line up with TRBD1. Germline values: CDR1 ENHRY, CDR2 SYGVKD. The CDR3 extends over 15 amino acids. J was trimmed by 1 base and V by 4 bases; bases with no gene match: 3. This chain's CDR3 is CAISGQGENTGELFF. CDR3 in DNA: TGTGCCATCAGTGGACAGGGCGAGAACACCGGGGAGCTGTTTTTT.

The V and J genes are TRBV10-3 and TRBJ1-5, with D hard to call. The germline CDR1 and CDR2 sequences are ENHRY and SYGVKD. There are 13 residues in the CDR3. The V gene lost 8 bases and the J gene lost 2 bases, with 10 bases spanning the gap. DNA of the CDR3: TGTGCCATCGGCGGGGTAGGCAATCAGCCCCAGCATTTT. This codes for CAIGGVGNQPQHF.

This chain joins TRBV7-2 and TRBJ1-5, with 7 bases fitting TRBD1. The V segment lost 6 bases and the J segment 0 bases; nucleotides outside the gene matches: 11. CDR1 and CDR2 (germline): SGHTA, FQGNSA. This CDR3 is built from 17 residues. The CDR3 region is CASSPRAGGYSNQPQHF. In nucleotides, the CDR3 is TGTGCCAGCAGTCCTCGAGCAGGGGGATATAGCAATCAGCCCCAGCATTTT.

This clonotype was seen a handful of times. V and J are TRBV16 and TRBJ1-2, with D maybe TRBD1 (5 bases). This CDR3 contains 14 residues. Looked up from germline, CDR1 is KGHSY and CDR2 is FQNENV. Trimming shortened V by 3 bases and J by 3 bases, and 11 bases separated the two germline ends. CDR3 region: CASSQGEWDYGYTF. The DNA for the CDR3 is TGTGCCAGCAGCCAGGGGGAGTGGGACTATGGCTACACCTTC.

This sequence joins TRBV11-1 and TRBJ2-6; no firm D call. The CDR3 has 16 amino acids. Germline V lookup: CDR1 SGHAT, CDR2 FQDESV (reference sequence). Trimming shortened V by 5 bases and J by 2 bases, and 13 bases separated the two germline ends. The CDR3 bases are TGTGCCAGCAGCCGCCTTTTAGGGCCTGGGGCCAACGTCCTGACTTTC. Its protein product is CASSRLLGPGANVLTF.

This chain uses TRBV9 with TRBJ2-3; 14 nucleotides match TRBD2. V shed 4 bases, J shed 8 bases, and the junction held 12 bases outside the gene matches. Germline V gene data show CDR1 as SGDLS and CDR2 as YYNGEE. CDR3 length: 17 amino acids. In nucleotides, the CDR3 is TGTGCCAGCAGCCCCCCGTTAGGGACTAGCGGGAGTGGTACGCAGTATTTT. This gives the protein CASSPPLGTSGSGTQYF. Supplemented by reference TRBV9 and TRBJ2-3, the full variable domain reads DSGVTQTPKHLITATGQRVTLRCSPRSGDLSVYWYQQSLDQGLQFLIQYYNGEERAKGNILERFSAQQFPDLHSELNLSSLELGDSALYFCASSPPLGTSGSGTQYFGPGTRLTVL.

This chain joins TRBV12-3 or TRBV12-4 and TRBJ2-3; D is possibly TRBD2 (6 bases). The CDR3 consists of 15 residues. V dropped 8 bases and J dropped 2 bases, with 17 bases sitting between them. CDR3 nucleotide sequence: TGTGCCAGCGGCCTTCCGGGACTCTTCACAGATACGCAGTATTTT. Translation: CASGLPGLFTDTQYF.

Note on this clonotype: One end of the junction is discordant with germline, which a read error may explain. V usage is TRBV15 and J usage is TRBJ1-2; 7 bases match TRBD1. Germline assignment: CDR1 LNHNV and CDR2 YYDKDF (reference sequence). The CDR3 spans 14 residues. The CDR3 sequence is CAASPRQGGYGYTF. CDR3 DNA: TGTGCCGCCAGCCCACGACAGGGCGGCTATGGCTACACCTTC. Combining the CDR3 with reference TRBV15 and TRBJ1-2 gives the whole variable domain DAMVIQNPRYQVTQFGKPVTLSCSQTLNHNVMYWYQQKSSQAPKLLFHYYDKDFNNEADTPDNFQSRRPNTSFCFLDIRSPGLGDTAMYLCAASPRQGGYGYTFGSGTRLTVV.

This clonotype was observed a handful of times. CDR3 coding DNA: TGTGCCAGCAGTTACTCGGTCAAATTAGGGTCTGCTTTCTTT. Residues: CASSYSVKLGSAFF. The chain uses TRBV6-6 and TRBJ1-1, with unresolved D. V gave up 0 bases and J gave up 11 bases, with 16 bases separating them. The length of the CDR3 is 14 residues. Per the germline V gene, CDR1 is MNHNY and CDR2 is SVGAGI (reference sequence).

This chain links TRBV20-1 with TRBJ2-3; TRBD2 might be the D (5 bases). Germline V gene lookup returns CDR1 DFQATT and CDR2 SNEGSKA (reference sequence). Trimming cost V 4 bases and J 4 bases, with 9 bases left between them. This CDR3 spans 12 amino acids. CDR3: CSAKTEADTQYF. The CDR3, as DNA: TGCAGTGCTAAAACGGAGGCAGATACGCAGTATTTT.

This clonotype was seen a few times. The chain recombines TRBV5-1 with TRBJ1-2; D is ambiguous. The CDR3 runs to 12 residues. The V and J ends lost 0 bases and 3 bases respectively, with 3 bases between them. CDR1 and CDR2 from the germline V gene are SGHRS and YFSETQ. The CDR3 DNA follows: TGCGCCAGCAGCTTGGAGGACTATGGCTACACCTTC. Its protein product is CASSLEDYGYTF.

As for this clonotype: A read error may produce the germline difference seen at one junction end. The rearrangement links TRBV6-5 to TRBJ2-2; D perhaps matches TRBD2 (6 bases). Germline assignment: CDR1 MNHEY and CDR2 SVGAGI. This CDR3 is 16 amino acids long. CDR3 residues: CASSYSNGGNTGELFF. The CDR3 bases are TGCGCCAGCAGTTACTCGAACGGGGGGAACACCGGGGAGCTGTTTTTT.

This clonotype turned up a few times. This sequence joins TRBV7-6 and TRBJ1-2, with a possible D match to TRBD1 (5 bases). The CDR3 runs to 15 residues. V dropped 5 bases and J dropped 2 bases, with 15 bases sitting between them. CDR1 and CDR2 (germline): SGHVS, FNYEAQ. For the CDR3, the DNA is TGTGCCAGCAGCCTAAGTCCGGGGCCCAACTATGGCTACACCTTC. It specifies CASSLSPGPNYGYTF. Together with reference TRBV7-6 and TRBJ1-2, the CDR3 gives the full variable domain: GAGVSQSPRYKVTKRGQDVALRCDPISGHVSLYWYRQALGQGPEFLTYFNYEAQQDKSGLPNDRFSAERPEGSISTLTIQRTEQRDSAMYRCASSLSPGPNYGYTFGSGTRLTVV.

The CDR3 bases are TGTGCCAGCAGTTGGGACAGGGAGTCGGAGCAGTTCTTC. Its translation: CASSWDRESEQFF. This sequence joins TRBV12-3 or TRBV12-4 and TRBJ2-1, with 9 bases aligning to TRBD1. Trimming at V came to 4 bases and at J to 10 bases, leaving 5 bases not matched to a gene. The CDR3 consists of 13 residues.

The chain couples TRBV7-2 to TRBJ2-1; perhaps TRBD2 as D (6 bases). CDR3 length: 15 amino acids. V shed 1 base and J shed 3 bases, with 10 bases lying between them. Germline-derived CDR1 and CDR2 are SGHTA and FQGNSA. Here the CDR3 DNA reads TGTGCCAGCAGCTTAGTGGGGGGAGTCTACAATGAGCAGTTCTTC. Translated, it gives CASSLVGGVYNEQFF. Filled out from reference TRBV7-2 and TRBJ2-1, the complete variable domain reads GAGVSQSPSNKVTEKGKDVELRCDPISGHTALYWYRQSLGQGLEFLIYFQGNSAPDKSGLPSDRFSAERTGGSVSTLTIQRTQQEDSAVYLCASSLVGGVYNEQFFGPGTRLTVL.

This clonotype was recorded a few times. The rearrangement joins TRBV15 to TRBJ2-1, with D perhaps matching TRBD1 or TRBD2 (6 bases each). The germline gives CDR1 LNHNV, CDR2 YYDKDF (reference sequence). The germline V and J ends were trimmed by 2 bases and 3 bases, with 14 bases remaining between them. The CDR3 is made up of 16 amino acids. As DNA, the CDR3 is TGTGCCACCAGCAGAAGAATCAGGGGAGGCTACAATGAGCAGTTCTTC. As protein: CATSRRIRGGYNEQFF.

The chain combines TRBV29-1 with TRBJ1-2, with a possible D match to TRBD1 (5 bases). The CDR3 sequence is 12 residues long. The V and J ends lost 5 bases and 3 bases respectively, with 10 bases between them. Germline CDR1 reads SQVTM; CDR2 reads ANQGSEA. CDR3: CSVYPGDYGYTF. In nucleotides, the CDR3 is TGCAGCGTTTACCCGGGGGACTATGGCTACACCTTC.

This clonotype came up a few times. This chain uses TRBV7-9 with TRBJ1-1; 7 bases are shared with TRBD1. This CDR3 region has 13 residues. V shed 0 bases, J shed 7 bases, and the junction held 2 bases outside the gene matches. CDR1 and CDR2 from the germline V gene are SEHNR and FQNEAQ (reference sequence). This chain's CDR3 is CASSLARDSEAFF. The CDR3 DNA is TGTGCCAGCAGCTTAGCGCGGGACAGTGAAGCTTTCTTT. The variable domain in full, with the rest retrieved from reference TRBV7-9 and TRBJ1-1, is DTGVSQNPRHKITKRGQNVTFRCDPISEHNRLYWYRQTLGQGPEFLTYFQNEAQLEKSRLLSDRFSAERPKGSFSTLEIQRTEQGDSAMYLCASSLARDSEAFFGQGTRLTVV.

This chain links TRBV7-6 with TRBJ1-1; D not certain. CDR1 is SGHVS and CDR2 is FNYEAQ in the germline V gene. The CDR3 has 13 amino acids. Trimming removed 8 bases from V and 1 base from J, with 11 bases in between. CDR3 in amino acids: CASRGMGNTEAFF. CDR3 sequence (DNA): TGTGCCAGCCGAGGGATGGGGAACACTGAAGCTTTCTTT.

The chain is built from TRBV7-9 and TRBJ1-1; D unresolved. Looked up from germline, CDR1 is SEHNR and CDR2 is FQNEAQ (reference sequence). This CDR3 is built from 13 residues. Trimming stripped 3 bases from V and 0 bases from J, with 5 bases between. This chain's CDR3 is CASSFKVNTEAFF. In nucleotides, the CDR3 is TGTGCCAGCAGCTTTAAGGTGAACACTGAAGCTTTCTTT.

The genes are TRBV12-3 or TRBV12-4 and TRBJ2-1; either TRBD1 or TRBD2 may fit D (5 bases each). CDR3 length: 13 amino acids. V was shortened by 5 bases and J by 10 bases, with 15 bases between the two germline ends. The CDR3: CASSPGAHREQFF. The DNA for the CDR3 is TGTGCCAGCAGTCCCGGGGCACATCGGGAGCAGTTCTTC.

This clonotype came up a few times. The rearrangement joins TRBV7-2 to TRBJ2-7; 10 nucleotides align to TRBD2. This CDR3 comprises 16 residues. Germline CDR1 is SGHTA and CDR2 is FQGNSA. After removal of 5 bases from V and 0 bases from J, the junction contained 7 bases not matched to a gene. This CDR3 reads CASSLRSSGSSYEQYF. In nucleotides, the CDR3 is TGTGCCAGCAGCCTCCGGTCTAGCGGGAGCTCCTACGAGCAGTACTTC.